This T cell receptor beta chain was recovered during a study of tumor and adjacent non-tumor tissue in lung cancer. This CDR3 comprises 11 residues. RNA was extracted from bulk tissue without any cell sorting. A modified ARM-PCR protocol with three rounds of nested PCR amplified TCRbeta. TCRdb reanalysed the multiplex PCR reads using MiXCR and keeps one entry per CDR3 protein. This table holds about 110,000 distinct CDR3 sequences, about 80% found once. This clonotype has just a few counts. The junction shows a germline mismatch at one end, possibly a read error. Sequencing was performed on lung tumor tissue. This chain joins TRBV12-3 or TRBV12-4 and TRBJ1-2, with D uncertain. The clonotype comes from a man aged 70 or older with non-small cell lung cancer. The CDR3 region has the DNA TGTGCCAGCACCATGGGAGATGGCTATATCTTC. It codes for CASTMGDGYIF.